This T cell receptor (beta chain) was retrieved from a study of cytomegalovirus exposure and HLA in healthy donors. Study observations and caveats: A later analysis found most CMV-associated TCR beta chains apparently HLA-restricted.

This CDR3 has 13 residues. The V end lost 5 bases, the J end lost 7 bases, and 12 bases lay between the germline ends. Germline CDR1 reads SGHVS; CDR2 reads FQNEAQ. Comment on this clone: Antigen unknown.

The PCR used 60 Vbeta and 13 Jbeta primers. In the source study's methods: Counted up in a later analysis, unique TCR beta chains came to roughly 80 million, with around 10 million shared. The protocol was immunoSEQ multiplex PCR, while the TCRdb copy is restricted to in-frame clones and leaves out a portion. The V and J calls and clone size come from that table; D and trimming were worked out from the DNA. The repertoire holds some 120,000 clones, 76% seen once, with about 2% in the top ten. Sequenced sample: PBMCs. The source is a man between 50 and 59 years old in good health and CMV-seronegative. The chain uses TRBV7-8 and TRBJ1-5; perhaps TRBD1 as D (6 bases). Here the CDR3 DNA reads TGTGCCAGCAGCGTAACAGGGTCCCAGCCCCAGCATTTT. Translation gives CASSVTGSQPQHF.